These 26 T cell receptor beta chains came from one sample sequenced in a study of blood T cell repertoires in COVID-19. Generated by immunoSEQ multiplex PCR, the TCRdb table keeps only in-frame clones and is missing some. The sample has approximately 19,000 clones; around 90% are singletons. Material for sequencing was peripheral blood. The receptor set was obtained from a human donor in a cohort sampled during active COVID-19.

This chain joins TRBV30 and TRBJ1-1; no clear D. Germline assignment: CDR1 GTSNPN and CDR2 SVGIG (reference sequence). CDR3 size: 14 residues. V gave up 2 bases and J gave up 0 bases, with 10 bases separating them. The CDR3 loop reads CAWSLVPMNTEAFF. The CDR3 nucleotides read TGTGCCTGGAGTCTAGTCCCAATGAACACTGAAGCTTTCTTT. The variable domain in full, completed from reference TRBV30 and TRBJ1-1, reads SQTIHQWPATLVQPVGSPLSLECTVEGTSNPNLYWYRQAAGRGLQLLFYSVGIGQISSEVPQNLSASRPQDRQFILSSKKLLLSDSGFYLCAWSLVPMNTEAFFGQGTRLTVV.

The CDR3 here is CASRVWSGVDQPQHF. CDR3 DNA sequence: TGTGCCAGCAGAGTTTGGTCAGGGGTGGATCAGCCCCAGCATTTT. The chain links TRBV6-6 to TRBJ1-5; D is perhaps TRBD1 (6 bases). CDR3 length: 15 residues. Germline V CDR1 and CDR2: MNHNY, SVGAGI (reference sequence). Trimming removed 6 bases at V and 5 bases at J, with 17 bases between.

The J gene is TRBJ1-2, the V gene TRBV14; possible D gene TRBD1, 6 bases. Looked up from germline, CDR1 is SGHDN and CDR2 is FVKESK. The CDR3 is made up of 15 amino acids. V lost 3 bases to trimming and J lost 4 bases, with 15 bases between them. The CDR3 DNA sequence: TGTGCCAGCAGCCACCCACGGGGGGGCGGCTATGGCTACACCTTC. Protein sequence: CASSHPRGGGYGYTF.

The chain recombines TRBV4-1 with TRBJ1-3, with TRBD1 identical over 7 bases. This CDR3 is 15 amino acids long. V lost 7 bases to trimming and J lost 4 bases; unmatched junction nucleotides: 10. Germline V lookup: CDR1 MGHRA, CDR2 YSYEKL. DNA for the CDR3: TGCGCCAGCACCTCAACAGGGGAGTCGGGAAACACCATATATTTT. The encoded protein is CASTSTGESGNTIYF.

This chain uses TRBV10-1 with TRBJ2-1; the D gene is possibly TRBD1 (7 bases). The CDR3 covers 15 residues. Trimming removed 8 bases at V and 5 bases at J, with 19 bases between. The germline CDR1 and CDR2 sequences are WNHNN and SYGVQD (reference sequence). CDR3 DNA: TGCGCCAGCTCGAAGGCGCAGGGGGGCCACAATGAGCAGTTCTTC. Translating gives CASSKAQGGHNEQFF.

This clone was observed once. The V and J genes are TRBV7-2 and TRBJ2-7, with TRBD1 matching over 9 bases. This CDR3 has 15 residues. Germline V gene lookup returns CDR1 SGHTA and CDR2 FQGNSA. Trimming removed 5 bases from V and 8 bases from J; junction bases left unmatched: 13. CDR3 coding DNA: TGTGCCAGCAGCCCCGTGACAGGGGGAAGGGAAAAGCAGTACTTC. Translation gives CASSPVTGGREKQYF.

The V and J genes are TRBV19 and TRBJ2-1; 10 bases line up with TRBD2. The CDR3 extends over 15 amino acids. CDR1 and CDR2 (germline): LNHDA, SQIVND (reference sequence). After removal of 6 bases from V and 8 bases from J, the junction contained 10 bases not matched to a gene. CDR3 sequence: CASSPGTSVIDEQFF. The CDR3 DNA reads TGTGCCAGTAGCCCCGGGACTAGCGTTATCGATGAGCAGTTCTTC.

The chain links TRBV19 to TRBJ2-2, with D possibly TRBD2 on 6 matching bases. Trimming removed 8 bases from V and 3 bases from J, with 16 bases in between. The CDR3 has 15 residues. The germline CDR1 and CDR2 sequences are LNHDA and SQIVND (reference sequence). The CDR3 nucleotides read TGTGCCAGTTCCCACCTCGGCGGGGACACCGGGGAGCTGTTTTTT. Its protein is CASSHLGGDTGELFF.

The V call is TRBV6-5, the J call TRBJ1-1; tentative D call: TRBD1 (6 bases). Trimming left V 7 bases short and J 4 bases short, with 16 bases between. The CDR3 spans 14 residues. The germline V gene encodes CDR1 MNHEY and CDR2 SVGAGI. CDR3 region: CASTFTLQGTEAFF. CDR3 sequence (DNA): TGTGCCAGCACCTTTACACTACAGGGCACTGAAGCTTTCTTT.

This clone was observed once. The V gene is TRBV9, the J gene TRBJ2-2, with D hard to call. Per the germline V gene, CDR1 is SGDLS and CDR2 is YYNGEE. The CDR3 spans 16 residues. V was clipped by 0 bases and J by 1 base, with 10 bases between them. DNA of the CDR3: TGTGCCAGCAGCGTAGCTCTAGTCGGGAACACCGGGGAGCTGTTTTTT. It specifies CASSVALVGNTGELFF.

This sequence joins TRBV18 and TRBJ1-5; 10 nucleotides align to TRBD1. The CDR3 runs 17 residues. Per the germline V gene, CDR1 is KGHSH and CDR2 is LQKENI. J gave up 0 bases and V 3 bases, and 5 bases lay outside the gene matches. CDR3 region: CASSPGTGEYSNQPQHF. Here the CDR3 DNA reads TGTGCCAGCTCACCCGGGACAGGGGAGTATAGCAATCAGCCCCAGCATTTT.

The CDR3 DNA reads TGTGCCAGCAGCTTAAGACTAGCGCGCTCCTCCTACAATGAGCAGTTCTTC. Its protein is CASSLRLARSSYNEQFF. J is TRBJ2-1 and V is TRBV7-2, with TRBD2 identical over 8 bases. CDR3 length equals 17 residues. Germline CDR1 SGHTA, CDR2 FQGNSA. The V segment lost 2 bases and the J segment 0 bases; nucleotides outside the gene matches: 6.

This chain joins TRBV11-2 and TRBJ2-2, with 11 positions matching TRBD2. Trimming took 8 bases from V and 1 from J; bases not matched to a gene: 6. Germline assignment: CDR1 SGHAT and CDR2 FQNNGV. The CDR3 has 16 amino acids. DNA of the CDR3: TGTGCCAGCGGGCTAGCGGGGGGCCGGAACACCGGGGAGCTGTTTTTT. Translated: CASGLAGGRNTGELFF.

V is TRBV18 and J is TRBJ1-5; 7 positions match TRBD1. Germline lookup yields CDR1 KGHSH and CDR2 LQKENI. After removal of 3 bases from V and 5 bases from J, the junction contained 16 bases not matched to a gene. The CDR3 is made up of 18 amino acids. This CDR3 is CASSPPWTGGIGHQPQHF. The CDR3 DNA sequence: TGTGCCAGCTCACCGCCTTGGACAGGAGGGATCGGTCATCAGCCCCAGCATTTT.

This clone was counted once. The chain uses TRBV11-3 and TRBJ2-7; D possibly corresponds to TRBD1 (5 bases). V was pared by 5 bases and J by 5 bases, with 13 bases between. The CDR3 length is 13 residues. Germline V gene sequence: CDR1 SGHNT, CDR2 YENEEA. The CDR3 DNA is TGTGCCAGCAGCCCGGCGTGGGGCCACGAGCAGTACTTC. It is translated as CASSPAWGHEQYF.

This rearrangement joins TRBV5-4 to TRBJ2-1, with D possibly TRBD1 on 5 matching bases. CDR1 SGHNT and CDR2 YYREEE come from the germline V gene (reference sequence). This CDR3 comprises 13 residues. V was shortened by 2 bases and J by 5 bases, with 8 bases between the two germline ends. CDR3 residues: CASSFDSHNEQFF. The CDR3 DNA sequence: TGTGCCAGCAGCTTTGACAGTCACAATGAGCAGTTCTTC.

The chain joins TRBV13 to TRBJ1-6, with TRBD1 identical over 9 bases. Germline V CDR1 and CDR2: PRHDT, FYEKMQ (reference sequence). V lost 5 bases to trimming and J lost 5 bases; unmatched junction nucleotides: 13. This CDR3 contains 18 residues. In DNA form, the CDR3 reads TGTGCCAGCAGCCCACCGATTGGACAGGGGCGCAATAATTCACCCCTCCACTTT. It specifies CASSPPIGQGRNNSPLHF.

This chain connects TRBV7-8 to TRBJ2-3; 9 nucleotides line up with TRBD2. Germline V CDR1 and CDR2: SGHVS, FQNEAQ. J gave up 3 bases and V 0 bases, and 19 bases lay outside the gene matches. The CDR3 consists of 21 residues. CDR3 loop: CASSLAPGLASGEVLTDTQYF. CDR3 in DNA: TGTGCCAGCAGCTTAGCCCCCGGACTGGCTAGCGGGGAAGTACTGACAGATACGCAGTATTTT.

This chain links TRBV4-1 with TRBJ1-5, with D possibly TRBD1 on 6 matching bases. Germline CDR1 reads MGHRA; CDR2 reads YSYEKL. This CDR3 has 17 residues. Between the trimmed V and J ends, which lost 0 bases and 3 bases, there was a span of 15 bases. Here the CDR3 reads CASSQDYSRQANQPQHF. The CDR3 DNA reads TGCGCCAGCAGCCAAGATTACTCAAGACAGGCCAATCAGCCCCAGCATTTT.

The V gene is TRBV5-1, the J gene TRBJ2-1; TRBD2 agrees at 11 bases. The CDR3 is made up of 16 amino acids. Germline lookup yields CDR1 SGHRS and CDR2 YFSETQ. The V gene end was trimmed by 3 bases and the J gene end by 2 bases; junction bases not matched to a gene: 4. As DNA, the CDR3 is TGCGCCAGCAGCTCGACTAGCGGGGCGACCTACAATGAGCAGTTCTTC. Its translation is CASSSTSGATYNEQFF. Complete variable domain (other parts from reference TRBV5-1 and TRBJ2-1): KAGVTQTPRYLIKTRGQQVTLSCSPISGHRSVSWYQQTPGQGLQFLFEYFSETQRNKGNFPGRFSGRQFSNSRSEMNVSTLELGDSALYLCASSSTSGATYNEQFFGPGTRLTVL.

This clone was seen only once. The chain recombines TRBV15 with TRBJ1-4; D call uncertain. V lost 1 base and J lost 10, with 7 bases in between. The CDR3 loop spans 12 amino acids. Germline CDR1 LNHNV, CDR2 YYDKDF (reference sequence). The CDR3 DNA reads as TGTGCCACCAGCAGAGTACCCGGAAAACTGTTTTTT. It is translated as CATSRVPGKLFF.

The chain links TRBV7-2 to TRBJ2-7, with a possible D match to TRBD2 (6 bases). The length of the CDR3 is 14 residues. The V and J ends lost 5 bases and 0 bases respectively, with 11 bases between them. Germline V CDR1 and CDR2: SGHTA, FQGNSA. CDR3 nucleotide sequence: TGTGCCAGCAGCCTCCCTAGCGCCTCCTACGAGCAGTACTTC. As protein: CASSLPSASYEQYF.

The CDR3: CASSGTDRGYGYTF. The CDR3 DNA follows: TGTGCCAGCAGTGGGACGGACAGGGGCTATGGCTACACCTTC. The rearrangement uses TRBV2 and TRBJ1-2; 9 nucleotides match TRBD1. Germline V gene sequence: CDR1 SNHLY, CDR2 FYNNEI. Trimming cost V 4 bases and J 4 bases; bases outside gene matches: 4. The CDR3 is 14 amino acids.

The gene calls are TRBV7-2 and TRBJ2-3, with 7 bases identical to TRBD2. This CDR3 is 17 amino acids long. CDR1 and CDR2 (germline): SGHTA, FQGNSA. V was pared by 7 bases and J by 0 bases, with 13 bases of the junction left unmatched. The DNA of the CDR3 is TGTGCCAGCACCCCCCCCCTAGCGGTGCTTAGCACAGATACGCAGTATTTT. Translated: CASTPPLAVLSTDTQYF.

The chain recombines TRBV6-2 or TRBV6-3 with TRBJ1-6; weak D call: TRBD1 (5 bases). The germline CDR1 and CDR2 sequences are MNHEY and SVGEGT. Trimming took 6 bases from V and 14 from J, leaving 20 bases between them. The CDR3 is made up of 14 amino acids. In DNA form, the CDR3 reads TGTGCCAGCAGCTCAATGACAGTACTCGGAGCCCTCCACTTT. Amino acids: CASSSMTVLGALHF.

This sequence joins TRBV6-5 and TRBJ1-3, with D possibly being TRBD1 (5 bases). Trimming removed 4 bases from V and 0 bases from J, with 10 bases in between. Germline CDR1 MNHEY, CDR2 SVGAGI. The length of the CDR3 is 15 residues. CDR3 amino acids: CASSLTGGSGNTIYF. CDR3 nucleotide sequence: TGTGCCAGCAGTTTAACAGGCGGCTCTGGAAACACCATATATTTT.